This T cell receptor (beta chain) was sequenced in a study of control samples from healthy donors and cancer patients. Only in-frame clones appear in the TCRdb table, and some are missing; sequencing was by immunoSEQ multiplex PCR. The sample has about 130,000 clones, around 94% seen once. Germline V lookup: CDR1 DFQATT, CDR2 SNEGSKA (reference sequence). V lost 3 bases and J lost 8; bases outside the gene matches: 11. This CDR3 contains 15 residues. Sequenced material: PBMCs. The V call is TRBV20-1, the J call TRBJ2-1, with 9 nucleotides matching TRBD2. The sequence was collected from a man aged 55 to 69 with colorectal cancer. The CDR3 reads CSASRPAGGTDEQFF. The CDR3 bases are TGCAGTGCTAGTCGCCCAGCGGGGGGTACCGATGAGCAGTTCTTC.